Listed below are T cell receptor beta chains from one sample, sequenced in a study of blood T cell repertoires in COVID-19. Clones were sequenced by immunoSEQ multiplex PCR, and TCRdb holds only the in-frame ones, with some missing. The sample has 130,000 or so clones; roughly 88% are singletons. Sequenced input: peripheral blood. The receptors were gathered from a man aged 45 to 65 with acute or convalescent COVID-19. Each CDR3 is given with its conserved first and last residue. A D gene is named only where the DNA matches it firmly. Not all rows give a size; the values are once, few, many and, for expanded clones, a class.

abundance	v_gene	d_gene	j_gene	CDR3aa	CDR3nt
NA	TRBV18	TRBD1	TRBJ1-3	CASSLGQGNSGNTIYF	TGTGCCAGCTCACTCGGACAGGGAAACTCTGGAAACACCATATATTTT
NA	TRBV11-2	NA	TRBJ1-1	CASSFWARRGNTEAFF	TGTGCCAGCAGCTTTTGGGCACGGAGGGGGAACACTGAAGCTTTCTTT
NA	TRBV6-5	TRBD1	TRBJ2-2	CASTDRGRMTGELFF	TGTGCCAGCACCGACAGGGGGCGTATGACCGGGGAGCTGTTTTTT
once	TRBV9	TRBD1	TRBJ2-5	CASSGSGQGGETQYF	TGTGCCAGCAGCGGATCGGGACAGGGAGGGGAGACCCAGTACTTC
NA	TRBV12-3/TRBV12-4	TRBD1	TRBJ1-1	CASSRQGLAEAFF	TGTGCCAGCAGTCGACAGGGGCTAGCTGAAGCTTTCTTT
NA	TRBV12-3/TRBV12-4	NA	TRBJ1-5	CASSLLRNQPQHF	TGTGCCAGCAGTTTATTGAGAAATCAGCCCCAGCATTTT
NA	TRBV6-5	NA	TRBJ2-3	CASSYSSGSGTDTQYF	TGTGCCAGCAGTTACTCCTCGGGGTCAGGCACAGATACGCAGTATTTT
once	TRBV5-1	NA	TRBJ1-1	CASSRVMNTEAFF	TGCGCCAGCAGTCGAGTCATGAACACTGAAGCTTTCTTT
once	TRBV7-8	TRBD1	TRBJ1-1	CASSLPRARTGGGRDTEAFF	TGTGCCAGCAGCTTACCACGCGCCCGGACAGGCGGTGGGCGCGACACTGAAGCTTTCTTT
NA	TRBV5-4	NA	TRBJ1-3	CASGGGTDGNTIYF	TGTGCCAGCGGGGGGGGAACGGATGGAAACACCATATATTTT
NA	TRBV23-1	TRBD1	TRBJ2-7	CASSQSGPGQRSYEQYF	TGCGCCAGCAGTCAATCGGGGCCGGGACAGAGGAGCTACGAGCAGTACTTC
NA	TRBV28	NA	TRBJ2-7	CASRPRGGWQYF	TGTGCCAGCAGACCACGAGGAGGGTGGCAGTACTTC
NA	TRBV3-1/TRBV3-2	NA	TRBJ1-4	CASSLGASDEKLFF	TGTGCCAGCAGCCTGGGAGCCTCCGATGAAAAACTGTTTTTT
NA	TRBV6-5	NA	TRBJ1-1	CASIAWGLPEAFF	TGTGCCAGCATCGCTTGGGGGCTTCCTGAAGCTTTCTTT
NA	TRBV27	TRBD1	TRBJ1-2	CASSLRRDSDYGYTF	TGTGCCAGCAGTTTACGCCGGGACAGCGACTATGGCTACACCTTC
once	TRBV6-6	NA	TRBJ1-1	CASRLEGVGNTEAFF	TGTGCCAGCAGACTTGAGGGCGTAGGGAACACTGAAGCTTTCTTT
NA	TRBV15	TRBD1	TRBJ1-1	CATSRGRGTGNTEAFF	TGTGCCACCAGCAGAGGACGGGGGACAGGGAACACTGAAGCTTTCTTT
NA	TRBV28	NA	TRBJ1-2	CASSIPQTNYGYTF	TGTGCCAGCAGTATCCCACAGACAAACTATGGCTACACCTTC
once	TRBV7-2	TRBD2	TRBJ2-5	CASRPLAGGPPQYF	TGTGCCAGCAGACCTCTAGCGGGGGGCCCGCCCCAGTACTTC
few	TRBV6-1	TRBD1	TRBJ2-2	CASMGQGGTGELFF	TGTGCCAGCATGGGACAGGGCGGCACCGGGGAGCTGTTTTTT
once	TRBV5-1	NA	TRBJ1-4	CASSVRLANEKLFF	TGCGCCAGCTCGGTGAGGCTGGCTAATGAAAAACTGTTTTTT
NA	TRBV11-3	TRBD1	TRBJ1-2	CAPVIDRGTGGIHTF	TGTGCCCCTGTTATAGATCGGGGGACAGGGGGTATACACACCTTC
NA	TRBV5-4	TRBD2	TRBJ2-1	CASSLGSSGSVYNEQFF	TGTGCCAGCAGCTTGGGAAGTAGCGGGAGTGTATACAATGAGCAGTTCTTC
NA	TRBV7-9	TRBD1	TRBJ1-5	CASSPDRGLNQPQHF	TGTGCCAGCAGCCCCGACAGGGGGCTTAATCAGCCCCAGCATTTT
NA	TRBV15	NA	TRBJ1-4	CATSRALATNEKLFF	TGTGCCACCAGCAGAGCTCTCGCAACTAATGAAAAACTGTTTTTT
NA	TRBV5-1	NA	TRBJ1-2	CASSLANSYGYTF	TGCGCCAGCAGCTTGGCGAACAGTTATGGCTACACCTTC
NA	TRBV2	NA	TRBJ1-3	CASSYDSDTIYF	TGTGCCAGCAGTTATGATTCAGACACCATATATTTT
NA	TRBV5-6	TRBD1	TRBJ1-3	CASSLLIWRDRGPGNTIYF	TGTGCCAGCAGCCTGCTGATATGGCGGGACAGGGGGCCTGGAAACACCATATATTTT
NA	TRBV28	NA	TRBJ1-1	CASSLTDTVNTEAFF	TGTGCCAGCAGTCTCACGGACACAGTGAACACTGAAGCTTTCTTT
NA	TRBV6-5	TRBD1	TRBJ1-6	CASSWDRYNSPLHF	TGTGCCAGCAGTTGGGACAGGTATAATTCACCCCTCCACTTT
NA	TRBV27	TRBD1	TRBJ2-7	CASSPPGQFVHEQYF	TGTGCCAGCAGTCCTCCGGGACAGTTTGTCCACGAGCAGTACTTC
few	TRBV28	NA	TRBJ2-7	CASSTDSWEQYF	TGTGCCAGCAGTACGGACAGTTGGGAGCAGTACTTC
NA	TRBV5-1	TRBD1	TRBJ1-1	CASSPGGGQGGYTEAFF	TGCGCCAGCAGCCCCGGAGGGGGACAGGGGGGGTACACTGAAGCTTTCTTT
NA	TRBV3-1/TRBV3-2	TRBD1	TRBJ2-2	CASSRTGPGELFF	TGTGCCAGCAGCCGGACAGGCCCCGGGGAGCTGTTTTTT
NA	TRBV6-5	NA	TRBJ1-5	CASHPRPNQPQHF	TGTGCCAGCCACCCGCGTCCCAATCAGCCCCAGCATTTT
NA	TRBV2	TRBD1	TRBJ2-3	CASRIDRGRNTQYF	TGTGCCAGCAGGATTGACAGGGGAAGAAATACGCAGTATTTT
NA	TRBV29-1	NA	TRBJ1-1	CSVRRMNTEAFF	TGCAGCGTTCGGAGGATGAACACTGAAGCTTTCTTT
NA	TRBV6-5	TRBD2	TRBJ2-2	CATPGGGNTGELFF	TGTGCCACCCCCGGGGGGGGGAACACCGGGGAGCTGTTTTTT
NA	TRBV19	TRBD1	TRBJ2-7	CASTGTGEAEQYF	TGTGCCAGCACCGGGACAGGGGAAGCCGAGCAGTACTTC
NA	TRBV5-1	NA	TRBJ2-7	CASSTQSYEQYF	TGCGCCAGCAGCACCCAGTCGTACGAGCAGTACTTC
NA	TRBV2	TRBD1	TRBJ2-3	CASIRDRGYDTQYF	TGTGCCAGCATTCGAGACAGGGGTTACGATACGCAGTATTTT
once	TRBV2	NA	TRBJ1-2	CASSAPQSYYGYTF	TGTGCCAGCAGTGCCCCCCAGTCATACTATGGCTACACCTTC
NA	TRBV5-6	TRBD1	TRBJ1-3	CASSSRTGARGNTIYF	TGTGCCAGCAGCTCCCGCACAGGGGCGAGGGGAAACACCATATATTTT
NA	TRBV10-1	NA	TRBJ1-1	CASSGPGGTEAFF	TGCGCCAGCTCTGGACCGGGAGGCACTGAAGCTTTCTTT
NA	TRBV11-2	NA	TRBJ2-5	CASSSTFTQYF	TGTGCCAGCAGCTCAACATTTACCCAGTACTTC
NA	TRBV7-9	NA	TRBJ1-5	CASSLAGGGRFSNQPQHF	TGTGCCAGCAGCTTAGCAGGCGGGGGACGATTTAGCAATCAGCCCCAGCATTTT
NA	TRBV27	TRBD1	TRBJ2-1	CASTSLQGSRYNEQFF	TGTGCCAGCACCTCTTTACAGGGGTCTAGGTACAATGAGCAGTTCTTC
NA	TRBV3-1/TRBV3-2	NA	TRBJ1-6	CASSPTRESPLHF	TGTGCCAGCAGCCCCACGAGGGAGTCACCCCTCCACTTT
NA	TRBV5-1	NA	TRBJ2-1	CATQDTGSSYNEQFF	TGCGCCACCCAGGACACCGGGAGTTCCTACAATGAGCAGTTCTTC
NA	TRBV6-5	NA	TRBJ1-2	CASSPRQRYGYTF	TGTGCCAGCAGTCCTCGACAGCGCTATGGCTACACCTTC
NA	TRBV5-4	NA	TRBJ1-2	CASSFDSNYGYTF	TGTGCCAGCAGCTTCGACAGCAACTATGGCTACACCTTC
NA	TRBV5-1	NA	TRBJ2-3	CASSPSPETANTQYF	TGCGCCAGCAGCCCTTCACCGGAGACGGCAAATACGCAGTATTTT
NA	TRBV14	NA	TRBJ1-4	CASSQDFGVSNEKLFF	TGTGCCAGCAGCCAAGATTTCGGGGTCTCTAATGAAAAACTGTTTTTT
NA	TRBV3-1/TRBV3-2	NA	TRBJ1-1	CASSRRGSAEAFF	TGTGCCAGCTCCCGGAGGGGAAGCGCTGAAGCTTTCTTT
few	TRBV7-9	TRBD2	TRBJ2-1	CASGSLAGVIREQFF	TGTGCGAGCGGGTCACTAGCGGGAGTAATACGGGAGCAGTTCTTC
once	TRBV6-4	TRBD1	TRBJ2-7	CASNRGQSYEQYF	TGTGCCAGCAACAGGGGCCAATCGTACGAGCAGTACTTC
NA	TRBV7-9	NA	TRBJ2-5	CASSLVGGQGETQYF	TGTGCCAGCAGCTTGGTCGGCGGGCAAGGCGAGACCCAGTACTTC
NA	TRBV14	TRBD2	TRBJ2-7	CASSQEGGREQYF	TGTGCCAGCAGCCAAGAGGGGGGGAGAGAGCAGTACTTC